Sequencing of this T cell receptor (beta chain) was carried out in a study of OX40 agonist ivuxolimab in advanced cancers. Study details: The eligibility criteria allowed prior anti-PD-1, anti-PD-L1 or anti-CTLA-4 therapy, and approximately 38% had some. Whole-study results and caveats: No determination was made of the antigen specificity of the expanded peripheral T cells. Partial responders receiving 0.1-3.0 mg/kg showed among the lowest clonal expansion. The mean number of expanded clones was higher in CD8+ T cells than in CD4+.

Worth noting for this clone: Its specificity is not known.

Using immunoSEQ multiplex PCR, the repertoire was profiled, and TCRdb retains in-frame clones only, with some absent. The sample contains about 67,000 clones, 82% of which appear only once. The J segment lost 2 bases and the V segment lost 10 bases, leaving 22 bases of the junction unmatched. There are 18 residues in the CDR3. CDR1 SNHLY and CDR2 FYNNEI come from the germline V gene. The sequence derives from an adult with an advanced solid tumor such as melanoma, head and neck, liver or kidney cancer. The chain joins TRBV2 to TRBJ2-5; 7 nucleotides match TRBD2. Sequences were derived from CD4+ or CD8+ T cells sorted from blood, sampled in a trial of the OX40 agonist ivuxolimab. The CDR3 coding sequence is TGTGCCACCACCCGCGGGGGACTACGAATAAAGAAGCAAGAGACCCAGTACTTC. Encoded protein: CATTRGGLRIKKQETQYF.